Shown below are 9 T cell receptor beta chains from a single sample sequenced in a study of Ad26.COV2.S vaccination and SARS-CoV-2 variants. Only in-frame clones appear in the TCRdb table, and some are missing; sequencing was by immunoSEQ multiplex PCR. The data show approximately 240,000 clones, with more than 75% seen just once and around 10% held by the top ten. As to treatment: some 19 received Ad26.COV2.S at low or high dose, single or two shots; about 5 received placebo; per-sample allocation not given. Sampling was done on day 63 after the first vaccine or placebo injection. Sequenced material: peripheral blood, taken in a trial of Ad26.COV2.S vaccine versus placebo. These receptors originate from a person aged 18-60 years who received the Ad26.COV2.S COVID-19 vaccine or a placebo.

The table lists this clone with a count of one. V gene TRBV6-1 combines with J gene TRBJ2-1; unclear D gene. The CDR3 is made up of 11 amino acids. Per germline, CDR1 MNHNS and CDR2 SASEGT. Trimming removed 1 base at V and 6 bases at J, with 1 base between. This chain's CDR3 is CASSEGNEQFF. The CDR3 DNA is TGTGCCAGCAGTGAAGGCAATGAGCAGTTCTTC.

This chain connects TRBV7-3 to TRBJ2-2; D might be TRBD1 (6 bases). The V gene's germline CDR1 is SGHTA and CDR2 FQGTGA. The CDR3 totals 15 residues. Trimming took 6 bases from V and 1 from J, leaving 12 bases between them. CDR3 sequence (DNA): TGTGCCAGCAGAGCGACAGGCGAGAACACCGGGGAGCTGTTTTTT. Translated: CASRATGENTGELFF.

The chain joins TRBV11-3 to TRBJ2-1, with D possibly called TRBD1 or TRBD2 (5 bases each). Germline V gives CDR1 SGHNT, CDR2 YENEEA. CDR3 length equals 15 residues. V gave up 2 bases and J gave up 3 bases, with 11 bases separating them. CDR3 loop: CASSLSRDLYNEQFF. The CDR3 bases are TGTGCCAGCAGCTTAAGTAGGGACCTCTACAATGAGCAGTTCTTC.

This clone was observed a few times. The CDR3, as DNA: TGTGCCAGCAGTTTCTGGGCAGGGGACCCCGGGGAGCTGTTTTTT. This gives the protein CASSFWAGDPGELFF. The chain couples TRBV28 to TRBJ2-2; perhaps TRBD1 as D (6 bases). The CDR3 contains 15 residues. V lost 3 bases, J lost 6 bases, and 14 bases lay in between. Per the germline V gene, CDR1 is MDHEN and CDR2 is SYDVKM.

The chain's CDR3 is CASSLTTGNTIYF. In DNA, the CDR3 is TGTGCCAGCAGCTTGACGACTGGAAACACCATATATTTT. The chain uses TRBV5-6 and TRBJ1-3; D not resolved. Trimming cost V 1 base and J 2 bases, with 4 bases left between them. The CDR3 is made up of 13 amino acids. CDR1 is SGHDT, CDR2 YYEEEE, per germline.

V and J are TRBV7-9 and TRBJ2-5; 7 positions agree with TRBD1. Germline values: CDR1 SEHNR, CDR2 FQNEAQ (reference sequence). V trimming: 2 bases; J trimming: 2 bases; junction bases outside the gene matches: 5. This CDR3 has 15 amino acids. The CDR3 DNA sequence: TGTGCCAGCAGCTTAAACACAGGGGTACAAGAGACCCAGTACTTC. Its translation is CASSLNTGVQETQYF.

The chain recombines TRBV5-8 with TRBJ2-5; 9 bases fit TRBD1. This CDR3 is 16 amino acids long. Trimming took 6 bases from V and 4 from J; bases not matched to a gene: 13. Germline V CDR1 and CDR2: SGHTS, YDEGEE. CDR3 coding DNA: TGTGCCAGCAACCTCTTCCGGGACAGGGTTGGAGAGACCCAGTACTTC. This sequence encodes CASNLFRDRVGETQYF. Drawing the rest from reference TRBV5-8 and TRBJ2-5, the complete variable domain is EAGVTQSPTHLIKTRGQQATLRCSPISGHTSVYWYQQALGLGLQFLLWYDEGEERNRGNFPPRFSGRQFPNYSSELNVNALELEDSALYLCASNLFRDRVGETQYFGPGTRLLVL.

As DNA, the CDR3 is TGTGCCAGCACTTATCTGGGAGGGAATCGCTACGAGCAGTACTTC. Encoded protein: CASTYLGGNRYEQYF. The rearrangement joins TRBV6-2 or TRBV6-3 to TRBJ2-7; 7 nucleotides match TRBD2. This CDR3 region has 15 residues. The ends lost 7 bases at V and 3 bases at J; junction bases unmatched: 12. Germline loops: CDR1 MNHEY, CDR2 SVGEGT.

The chain couples TRBV5-4 to TRBJ2-1; TRBD2 aligns across 9 bases. The CDR3 spans 15 residues. V shed 4 bases, J shed 2 bases, and the junction held 4 bases outside the gene matches. From germline, CDR1 is SGHNT and CDR2 YYREEE (reference sequence). CDR3 in amino acids: CASSPGGRAYNEQFF. The CDR3 nucleotides are TGTGCCAGCAGCCCTGGCGGGAGGGCCTACAATGAGCAGTTCTTC.